Sequencing of this TCR beta chain was carried out in a study of CXCR3-negative and CXCR3-positive naive CD8 T cells. About the research overall: With about 1.5 +/- 0.3 million reads per library, the TRB reads numbered around 140 million in total.

Cells that were CD45RO-CCR7+CD27+CD95- constituted naive CD8+ T cells. CDR1 and CDR2 from the germline V gene are SGHDN and FVKESK. The CDR3 covers 14 residues. cDNA libraries for TRB were generated by 5' RACE incorporating UMI labels. Following a re-call of the 5' RACE reads, TCRdb has one entry per CDR3 protein and lacks DNA. This sample carries about 90,000 distinct CDR3 sequences, with less than 1.1% going to the ten biggest clones. Input material: naive CXCR3- CD8+ T cells from blood. Indicated subset: CD45RO-CCR7+CD27+CD95- naive CD8+ T cells lacking CXCR3 (TNR3-). This sequence was found in a human donor in good health. Some clones in this sample may be carry-over from other donors' samples. The chain is built from TRBV14 and TRBJ1-2; the D call from TCRdb, TRBD1, cannot be confirmed without DNA. CDR3 loop: CASSQGGPGYGYTF.